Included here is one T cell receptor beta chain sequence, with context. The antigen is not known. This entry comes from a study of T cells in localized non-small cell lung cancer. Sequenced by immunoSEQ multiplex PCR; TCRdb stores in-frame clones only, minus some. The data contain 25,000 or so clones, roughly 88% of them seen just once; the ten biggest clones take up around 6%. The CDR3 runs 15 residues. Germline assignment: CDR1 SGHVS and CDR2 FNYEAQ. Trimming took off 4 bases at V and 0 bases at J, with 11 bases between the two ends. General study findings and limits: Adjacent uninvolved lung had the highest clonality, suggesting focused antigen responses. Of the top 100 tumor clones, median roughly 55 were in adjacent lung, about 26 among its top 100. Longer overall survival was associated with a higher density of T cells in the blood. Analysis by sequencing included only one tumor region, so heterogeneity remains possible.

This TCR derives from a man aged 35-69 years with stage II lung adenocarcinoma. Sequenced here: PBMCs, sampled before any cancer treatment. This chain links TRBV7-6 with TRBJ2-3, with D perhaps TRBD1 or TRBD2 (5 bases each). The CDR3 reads CASSSGTPSTDTQYF. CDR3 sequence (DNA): TGTGCCAGCAGCTCCGGGACCCCCAGCACAGATACGCAGTATTTT.